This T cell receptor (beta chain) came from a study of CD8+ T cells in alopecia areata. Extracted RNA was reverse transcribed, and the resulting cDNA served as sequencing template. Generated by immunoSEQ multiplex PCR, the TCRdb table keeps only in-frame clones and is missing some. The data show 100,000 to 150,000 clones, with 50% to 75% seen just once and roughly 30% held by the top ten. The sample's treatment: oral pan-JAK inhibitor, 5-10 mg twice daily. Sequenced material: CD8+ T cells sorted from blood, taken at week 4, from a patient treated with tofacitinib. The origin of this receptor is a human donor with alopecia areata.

Here the CDR3 reads CSVDLVSTEAFF. Here the CDR3 DNA reads TGCAGCGTTGATCTCGTCAGCACTGAAGCTTTCTTT. The V and J genes are TRBV29-1 and TRBJ1-1; unclear D gene. Germline assignment: CDR1 SQVTM and CDR2 ANQGSEA. The CDR3 has 12 amino acids. The V end lost 3 bases, the J end lost 4 bases, and 9 bases lay between the germline ends.